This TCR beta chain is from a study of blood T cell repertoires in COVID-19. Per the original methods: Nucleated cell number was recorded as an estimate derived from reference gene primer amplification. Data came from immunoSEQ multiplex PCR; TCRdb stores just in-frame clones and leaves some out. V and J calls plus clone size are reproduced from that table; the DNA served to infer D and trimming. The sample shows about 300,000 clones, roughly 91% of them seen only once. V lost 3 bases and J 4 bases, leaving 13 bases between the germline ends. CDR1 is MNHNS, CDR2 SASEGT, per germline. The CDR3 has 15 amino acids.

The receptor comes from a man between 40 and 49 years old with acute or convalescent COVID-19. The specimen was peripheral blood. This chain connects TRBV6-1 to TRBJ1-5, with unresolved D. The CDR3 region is CASSEGIGKNQPQHF. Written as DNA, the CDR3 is TGTGCCAGCAGTGAGGGCATAGGCAAAAATCAGCCCCAGCATTTT.